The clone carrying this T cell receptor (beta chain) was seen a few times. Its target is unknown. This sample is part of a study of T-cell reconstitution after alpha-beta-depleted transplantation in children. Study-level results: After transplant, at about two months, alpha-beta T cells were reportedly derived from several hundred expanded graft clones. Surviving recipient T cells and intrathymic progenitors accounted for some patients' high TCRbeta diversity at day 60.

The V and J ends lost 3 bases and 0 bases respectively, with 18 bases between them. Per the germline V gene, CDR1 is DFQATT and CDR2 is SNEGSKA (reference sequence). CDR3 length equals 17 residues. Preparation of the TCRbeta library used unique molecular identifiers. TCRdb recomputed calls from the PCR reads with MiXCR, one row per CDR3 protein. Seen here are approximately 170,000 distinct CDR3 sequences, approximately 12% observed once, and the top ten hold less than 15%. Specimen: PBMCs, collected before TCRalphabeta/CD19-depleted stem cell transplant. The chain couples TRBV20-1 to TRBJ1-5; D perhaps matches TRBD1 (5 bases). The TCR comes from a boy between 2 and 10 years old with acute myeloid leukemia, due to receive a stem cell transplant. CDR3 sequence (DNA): TGCAGTGCTAGCACGGGGGGATTACCCTCTAGCAATCAGCCCCAGCATTTT. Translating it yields CSASTGGLPSSNQPQHF.